The rows below give T cell receptor beta chains drawn from one sample of a study of blood T cells in healthy people across ages. TCRdb reprocessed the 5' RACE reads via MiXCR and lists one record per CDR3 protein. The profile covers roughly 2 million distinct CDR3 sequences, with 49% appearing a single time and over 2% taken by the ten largest. The sequencing sample was made of blood. These receptors were taken from a woman aged 35 to 49 in good health. CDR3s include the opening cysteine and the closing phenylalanine or tryptophan. The D gene is left open where the match is weak. Clone sizes are given selectively: once, few, many, or a class where the clone is expanded.

CDR3 protein,CDR3 DNA,D gene,J gene,clone size,V gene
CASSRTRAVSYEQYF,TGCGCCAGCAGCCGGACTCGCGCTGTCTCCTACGAGCAGTACTTC,NA,TRBJ2-7,NA,TRBV5-1
CASSPYNRDTYGYTF,TGTGCCAGCAGTCCATACAACCGGGACACCTATGGCTACACCTTC,NA,TRBJ1-2,NA,TRBV27
CASRSDTSNYGYTF,TGTGCCAGCAGATCGGACACCTCTAACTATGGCTACACCTTC,NA,TRBJ1-2,few,TRBV27
CASSLMVGGEQFF,TGTGCCAGCAGTTTAATGGTGGGGGGTGAGCAGTTCTTC,NA,TRBJ2-1,NA,TRBV12-3/TRBV12-4
CASSEALGGMQYF,TGTGCCAGCAGTGAAGCGCTAGGTGGCATGCAGTATTTT,NA,TRBJ2-3,NA,TRBV6-1
CSVSTGLDLTDTQYF,TGCAGCGTCTCCACAGGACTAGATTTGACAGATACGCAGTATTTT,TRBD2,TRBJ2-3,NA,TRBV29-1
CASSGSFYGYTF,TGTGCCAGCAGCGGGTCCTTCTATGGCTACACCTTC,NA,TRBJ1-2,few,TRBV7-9
CASSEDGGGTDTQYF,TGTGCCAGCAGTGAAGATGGGGGGGGCACAGATACGCAGTATTTT,TRBD2,TRBJ2-3,once,TRBV2
CASSLTPDAQYF,TGTGCCAGCAGTTTGACCCCAGATGCGCAGTATTTT,NA,TRBJ2-3,NA,TRBV12-3/TRBV12-4
CASSQLTEPLHF,TGTGCCAGCAGCCAACTAACAGAACCCCTCCACTTT,NA,TRBJ1-6,NA,TRBV7-2